These 4 T cell receptor beta chains originate from one sample sequenced in a study of blood T cell repertoires in COVID-19. Some clones are missing from TCRdb's copy, which holds only in-frame ones; the method was immunoSEQ multiplex PCR. Seen here are about 250,000 clones, around nine tenths observed once, and the top ten hold over 1.1%. The sequencing input was peripheral blood. The receptors stem from an elderly man with acute or convalescent COVID-19.

V usage is TRBV5-3 and J usage is TRBJ1-5; 7 positions match TRBD1. TRBV5-3 is recorded as an ORF, its role being uncertain. The CDR3 loop spans 14 amino acids. Trimming at V came to 7 bases and at J to 2 bases, leaving 6 bases not matched to a gene. The CDR3 coding sequence is TGTGCCAGATTCGGACAGGCGGGCAATCAGCCCCAGCATTTT. Residues: CARFGQAGNQPQHF.

V and J are TRBV28 and TRBJ2-3; 13 nucleotides match TRBD2. With 2 bases clipped from V and 2 bases from J, the junction kept 7 bases outside the gene matches. Germline CDR1 reads MDHEN; CDR2 reads SYDVKM. The CDR3 consists of 18 residues. This CDR3 reads CASSLGLAGAYFTDTQYF. The CDR3 DNA follows: TGTGCCAGCAGTTTAGGACTAGCGGGAGCCTACTTCACAGATACGCAGTATTTT.

The rearrangement joins TRBV4-3 to TRBJ1-2; the D is unclear. Germline V gives CDR1 LGHNA, CDR2 YSLEER. Between the trimmed V and J ends, which lost 3 bases and 5 bases, there was a span of 10 bases. There are 13 residues in the CDR3. This CDR3 reads CASSQAPRYGYTF. Here the CDR3 DNA reads TGCGCCAGCAGCCAGGCCCCTAGGTATGGCTACACCTTC.

The rearrangement links TRBV21-1 to TRBJ1-5; the D call TRBD1 from the table was never checked on the DNA. TRBV21-1 is a known pseudogene. The CDR3 extends over 15 amino acids. CDR3 nucleotide sequence: TGTGCCAGCAGCAAAGGGGACAGGGGGCATCAGCCCCAGCATTTT. Its translation: CASSKGDRGHQPQHF.